These 27 T cell receptor beta chains were sequenced from one sample in a study of blood T cell repertoires in COVID-19. The table came from immunoSEQ multiplex PCR; TCRdb's copy has only in-frame clones and leaves some out. The data show under 15,000 clones, with less than 80% seen just once and 6% held by the top ten. Sequenced material: peripheral blood. Receptors originate from a man aged 55 to 70 with COVID-19, enrolled during active disease.

J is TRBJ1-5 and V is TRBV21-1; TRBD1 was called by the table and not checked on the DNA. TRBV21-1 constitutes a pseudogene. The CDR3 spans 22 residues. The CDR3 reads CASSSYETSDRLGQGQNQPQHF. The CDR3 DNA sequence: TGTGCCAGCAGCAGTTACGAAACTTCGGACAGACTCGGACAGGGGCAAAATCAGCCCCAGCATTTT.

The chain combines TRBV2 with TRBJ1-3; D not resolved. Germline V gene lookup returns CDR1 SNHLY and CDR2 FYNNEI. V lost 8 bases to trimming and J lost 4 bases, with 15 bases between them. The CDR3 runs to 14 residues. CDR3 coding DNA: TGTGCCAGCGCTAGTGGAGTGTCCGGAAACACCATATATTTT. Amino acids: CASASGVSGNTIYF.

This chain uses TRBV19 with TRBJ1-2; D may be TRBD1 (5 bases). The CDR3 spans 13 residues. V lost 5 bases to trimming and J lost 4 bases, with 11 bases between them. CDR1 and CDR2 (germline): LNHDA, SQIVND (reference sequence). The CDR3 sequence is CASSPQGFYGYTF. The CDR3 nucleotides are TGTGCCAGTAGTCCCCAGGGATTCTATGGCTACACCTTC. Based on the CDR3 plus reference TRBV19 and TRBJ1-2, the full variable domain is DGGITQSPKYLFRKEGQNVTLSCEQNLNHDAMYWYRQDPGQGLRLIYYSQIVNDFQKGDIAEGYSVSREKKESFPLTVTSAQKNPTAFYLCASSPQGFYGYTFGSGTRLTVV.

The chain joins TRBV9 to TRBJ2-1; 11 positions match TRBD2. CDR3 length: 14 amino acids. V dropped 5 bases and J dropped 10; count of bases not matched to a gene: 8. In germline, CDR1 is SGDLS, CDR2 YYNGEE. In nucleotides, the CDR3 is TGTGCCAGCAGGGGACTAGCGGACTATGGGGAGCAGTTCTTC. This encodes CASRGLADYGEQFF.

The rearrangement links TRBV6-5 to TRBJ1-4; D gene uncertain. V was cut by 2 bases and J by 10 bases, with 11 bases left in between. Germline CDR1 MNHEY, CDR2 SVGAGI. The CDR3 covers 13 residues. CDR3 sequence reads: CASSYTSGGKLFF. For the CDR3, the DNA is TGTGCCAGCAGTTACACATCGGGTGGAAAACTGTTTTTT.

The chain joins TRBV5-4 to TRBJ1-4, with 9 bases fitting TRBD1. Germline V gene sequence: CDR1 SGHNT, CDR2 YYREEE (reference sequence). Trimming at V came to 4 bases and at J to 2 bases, leaving 9 bases not matched to a gene. The CDR3 has 17 amino acids. CDR3: CASSPTGQGRTNEKLFF. The CDR3 nucleotides read TGTGCCAGCAGCCCAACAGGACAGGGGCGGACTAATGAAAAACTGTTTTTT.

This clone showed up just once. This chain connects TRBV27 to TRBJ2-1, with D possibly matching TRBD2 (5 bases). The CDR3 loop spans 16 amino acids. CDR1 and CDR2 from the germline V gene are MNHEY and SMNVEV (reference sequence). V lost 5 bases to trimming and J lost 6 bases, with 20 bases between them. The CDR3: CASSNTRSTSSNEQFF. The CDR3 DNA follows: TGTGCCAGCAGTAACACCCGCTCAACTAGTTCCAATGAGCAGTTCTTC.

The table lists this clone with a few counts. The gene calls are TRBV9 and TRBJ1-4; D is perhaps TRBD1 (5 bases). The germline V gene has CDR1 SGDLS and CDR2 YYNGEE. V lost 4 bases and J lost 5, with 12 bases in between. This CDR3 spans 14 amino acids. CDR3 in DNA: TGTGCCAGCAGCCCGGGGGTGAGCAATGAAAAACTGTTTTTT. Amino acid sequence: CASSPGVSNEKLFF.

This clone was seen only once. The chain links TRBV27 to TRBJ2-1, with 11 nucleotides matching TRBD2. The V gene's germline CDR1 is MNHEY and CDR2 SMNVEV (reference sequence). The CDR3 covers 15 residues. The trim removed 7 bases at V and 6 bases at J, leaving 8 bases unmatched. The CDR3 bases are TGTGCCAGCACCCAAGGACTAGCGGGCTTCAATGAGCAGTTCTTC. Translation: CASTQGLAGFNEQFF.

The chain couples TRBV2 to TRBJ2-3, with D unresolved. The CDR3 covers 11 residues. The germline V and J ends were trimmed by 5 bases and 3 bases, with 3 bases remaining between them. Germline CDR1 is SNHLY and CDR2 is FYNNEI. In DNA form, the CDR3 reads TGTGCCAGCAGTTTAACAGATACGCAGTATTTT. This translates into CASSLTDTQYF.

The rearrangement uses TRBV5-1 and TRBJ2-5; D possibly corresponds to TRBD2 (7 bases). The CDR3 runs 17 residues. Germline loops: CDR1 SGHRS, CDR2 YFSETQ. Trimming removed 2 bases at V and 5 bases at J, with 22 bases between. The CDR3 region is CASSFYVAGAVVETQYF. In nucleotides, the CDR3 is TGCGCCAGCAGCTTCTACGTCGCGGGGGCAGTGGTGGAGACCCAGTACTTC.

V and J are TRBV7-2 and TRBJ1-5; the match to TRBD1 covers 11 bases. Germline V gene data show CDR1 as SGHTA and CDR2 as FQGNSA. The CDR3 loop spans 17 amino acids. The V and J ends lost 5 bases and 8 bases, in that order; junction bases with no gene match: 14. The CDR3 spells CASSRLGGTGGLEPQHF. Here the CDR3 DNA reads TGTGCCAGCAGCCGTCTCGGGGGGACAGGGGGATTGGAGCCCCAGCATTTT.

The gene calls are TRBV4-1 and TRBJ2-1; TRBD1 agrees at 11 bases. The CDR3 length is 16 residues. V lost 4 bases to trimming and J lost 4 bases; unmatched junction nucleotides: 6. Germline CDR1 is MGHRA and CDR2 is YSYEKL. The CDR3 reads CASSLAGTGGYNEQFF. CDR3 nucleotide sequence: TGCGCCAGCAGCCTTGCAGGGACAGGGGGATACAATGAGCAGTTCTTC.

Only one count was recorded for this clone. It is likely a read error, because the conserved phenylalanine at the end of the CDR3 is missing. The DNA is omitted, as the CDR3 cannot be located on it reliably, and the CDR3 follows TCRdb's listing. CDR3 sequence reads: CTSPGGLPVV. The chain recombines TRBV20-1 with TRBJ1-2. Germline V gene data show CDR1 as DFQATT and CDR2 as SNEGSKA (reference sequence). 10 amino acids form the CDR3, both terminal residues included.

The CDR3 reads CASSLAAGLAGDTQYF. The CDR3 nucleotides read TGCGCCAGCAGCTTGGCGGCGGGACTAGCTGGGGATACGCAGTATTTT. The chain uses TRBV5-1 and TRBJ2-3; 9 bases are shared with TRBD2. The V segment lost 0 bases and the J segment 6 bases; nucleotides outside the gene matches: 8. This CDR3 region has 16 residues. CDR1 is SGHRS and CDR2 is YFSETQ in the germline V gene.

The sample holds one count of this clone. The chain joins TRBV7-2 to TRBJ2-7; 9 nucleotides match TRBD1. V trimming: 4 bases; J trimming: 4 bases; junction bases outside the gene matches: 5. Per the germline V gene, CDR1 is SGHTA and CDR2 is FQGNSA. The CDR3 is made up of 14 amino acids. CDR3 residues: CASSWGTGSYEQYV. The CDR3 coding sequence is TGTGCCAGCAGCTGGGGGACAGGGTCATACGAGCAGTACGTC.

There are a few counts of this clone. This rearrangement joins TRBV4-2 to TRBJ2-6; tentatively, D is TRBD2 (5 bases). The CDR3 runs to 18 residues. Germline V gene data show CDR1 as LGHNA and CDR2 as YNFKEQ. V was cut by 3 bases and J by 0 bases, with 15 bases left in between. The DNA of the CDR3 is TGTGCCAGCAGCCATCCCGGACTCGCCCTCTCTGGGGCCAACGTCCTGACTTTC. Translated: CASSHPGLALSGANVLTF.

V usage is TRBV27 and J usage is TRBJ2-7; 7 bases match TRBD2. CDR1 MNHEY and CDR2 SMNVEV come from the germline V gene (reference sequence). The junction had 17 bases not matched to a gene; V was cut back by 0 bases and J by 6 bases. The CDR3 is 18 residues long. CDR3 sequence reads: CASSLSRGGGPSLGEQYF. The CDR3 bases are TGTGCCAGCAGTTTATCGCGGGGCGGGGGACCCTCCCTAGGCGAGCAGTACTTC.

This clone was seen a few times. This chain joins TRBV2 and TRBJ2-5; TRBD2 agrees at 10 bases. Germline loops: CDR1 SNHLY, CDR2 FYNNEI. V was pared by 7 bases and J by 5 bases, with 10 bases of the junction left unmatched. The CDR3 spans 15 residues. CDR3 in DNA: TGTGCCAGCAAGGGAAGCGGGGGGGCCCTGGAGACCCAGTACTTC. This gives the protein CASKGSGGALETQYF.

The V gene is TRBV5-1, the J gene TRBJ1-5; 8 positions agree with TRBD1. The germline V gene has CDR1 SGHRS and CDR2 YFSETQ. V shed 4 bases, J shed 7 bases, and the junction held 7 bases outside the gene matches. The CDR3 runs to 14 residues. CDR3 residues: CASSAGTGQQPQHF. DNA of the CDR3: TGCGCCAGCAGCGCAGGGACAGGCCAACAGCCCCAGCATTTT. Looking up the rest from reference TRBV5-1 and TRBJ1-5 gives the full variable domain: KAGVTQTPRYLIKTRGQQVTLSCSPISGHRSVSWYQQTPGQGLQFLFEYFSETQRNKGNFPGRFSGRQFSNSRSEMNVSTLELGDSALYLCASSAGTGQQPQHFGDGTRLSIL.

The J gene is TRBJ2-3, the V gene TRBV9, with D perhaps matching TRBD2 (6 bases). CDR3 length equals 14 residues. V was cut by 0 bases and J by 4 bases, with 9 bases left in between. Germline V gene sequence: CDR1 SGDLS, CDR2 YYNGEE. CDR3 sequence: CASSVDGSSDTQYF. CDR3 DNA sequence: TGTGCCAGCAGCGTAGACGGGAGTTCAGATACGCAGTATTTT.

This chain connects TRBV24-1 to TRBJ2-1, with 8 bases identical to TRBD2. Germline trimming cut 6 bases from V and 6 bases from J; bases unmatched to any gene: 12. The CDR3 sequence is 16 residues long. The germline V gene encodes CDR1 KGHDR and CDR2 SFDVKD. As DNA, the CDR3 is TGTGCCACCAGTACGACTAGCGCAGGGCCCTTCAATGAGCAGTTCTTC. It codes for CATSTTSAGPFNEQFF.

Only a few counts were recorded for this clone. V usage is TRBV9 and J usage is TRBJ1-4; no clear D gene. Germline lookup yields CDR1 SGDLS and CDR2 YYNGEE. CDR3 length equals 14 residues. With 2 bases removed from V and 7 bases from J, the gap between germline ends came to 12 bases. The CDR3 nucleotides are TGTGCCAGCAGCGTTGGGGTAGCGGGTGAAAAACTGTTTTTT. It encodes CASSVGVAGEKLFF.

The J gene is TRBJ1-2, the V gene TRBV5-6, with D perhaps TRBD1 (5 bases). This CDR3 contains 15 residues. In germline, CDR1 is SGHDT, CDR2 YYEEEE. V lost 4 bases and J lost 4, with 17 bases in between. The CDR3 nucleotides are TGTGCCAGCAGCGGGGCGTTTAGGGGCGGCTATGGCTACACCTTC. Its protein is CASSGAFRGGYGYTF.

The V and J genes are TRBV7-6 and TRBJ2-3; 12 positions agree with TRBD2. The germline V gene has CDR1 SGHVS and CDR2 FNYEAQ. Trimming cost V 5 bases and J 6 bases; bases outside gene matches: 6. The CDR3 runs 15 residues. The CDR3 DNA sequence: TGTGCCAGCAGCCCCCGGACTAGCGGGGCTGATACGCAGTATTTT. It yields the protein CASSPRTSGADTQYF. Using reference TRBV7-6 and TRBJ2-3 for the parts outside the CDR3, the full variable domain is GAGVSQSPRYKVTKRGQDVALRCDPISGHVSLYWYRQALGQGPEFLTYFNYEAQQDKSGLPNDRFSAERPEGSISTLTIQRTEQRDSAMYRCASSPRTSGADTQYFGPGTRLTVL.

V usage is TRBV28 and J usage is TRBJ2-4; the match to TRBD1 covers 8 bases. The V gene's germline CDR1 is MDHEN and CDR2 SYDVKM. The CDR3 sequence is 15 residues long. The V segment lost 6 bases and the J segment 0 bases; nucleotides outside the gene matches: 4. The CDR3 region is CASSGQGLAKNIQYF. The CDR3 DNA follows: TGTGCCAGCAGCGGACAGGGTCTAGCCAAAAACATTCAGTACTTC.

V is TRBV6-1 and J is TRBJ1-2; D is unclear. Trimming left V 5 bases short and J 6 bases short, with 7 bases between. This CDR3 contains 11 residues. Per the germline V gene, CDR1 is MNHNS and CDR2 is SASEGT. The CDR3 DNA follows: TGTGCCAGCAGTTTCGGGGATGGCTACACCTTC. This gives the protein CASSFGDGYTF.